The next 22 T cell receptor beta chains were all read from a single sample in a study of cytomegalovirus exposure and HLA in healthy donors. PCR was performed using 60 Vbeta and 13 Jbeta primers. Sequencing was performed with immunoSEQ multiplex PCR; in TCRdb, only in-frame clones are kept and a portion is missing. The sample yields about 140,000 clones, around 75% seen once. The material sequenced was PBMCs. The receptors stem from a female donor in good health and CMV-seronegative.

V gene TRBV27 combines with J gene TRBJ1-2; D is undetermined. V was clipped by 3 bases and J by 6 bases, with 26 bases between them. The CDR3 has 18 residues. Per the germline V gene, CDR1 is MNHEY and CDR2 is SMNVEV (reference sequence). CDR3 bases: TGTGCCAGCAGTTTGGGTAAGAGATCGGGTTTTCTAAACAATGGCTACACCTTC. It specifies CASSLGKRSGFLNNGYTF.

The V gene is TRBV19, the J gene TRBJ1-5; the D is unclear. The V gene lost 5 bases and the J gene lost 2 bases, with 13 bases spanning the gap. This CDR3 comprises 15 residues. Looked up from germline, CDR1 is LNHDA and CDR2 is SQIVND (reference sequence). CDR3 residues: CASSPSGSGNQPQHF. The CDR3, as DNA: TGTGCCAGTAGTCCCTCGGGATCGGGCAATCAGCCCCAGCATTTT. The full variable domain, its missing parts supplied by reference TRBV19 and TRBJ1-5, is DGGITQSPKYLFRKEGQNVTLSCEQNLNHDAMYWYRQDPGQGLRLIYYSQIVNDFQKGDIAEGYSVSREKKESFPLTVTSAQKNPTAFYLCASSPSGSGNQPQHFGDGTRLSIL.

V is TRBV5-1 and J is TRBJ2-3, with D perhaps matching TRBD1 (5 bases). The V and J ends lost 5 bases and 3 bases respectively, with 13 bases between them. Germline CDR1 SGHRS, CDR2 YFSETQ. CDR3 length: 14 amino acids. The CDR3: CASRWQGETDTQYF. The CDR3 DNA reads as TGCGCCAGCAGGTGGCAGGGCGAGACAGATACGCAGTATTTT.

The chain uses TRBV9 and TRBJ1-3; no clear D gene. The germline CDR1 and CDR2 sequences are SGDLS and YYNGEE. The CDR3 covers 16 residues. Trimming took off 0 bases at V and 0 bases at J, with 10 bases between the two ends. CDR3 sequence: CASSVEGGNSGNTIYF. The CDR3 coding sequence is TGTGCCAGCAGCGTAGAGGGAGGGAACTCTGGAAACACCATATATTTT. Complete variable domain (other parts from reference TRBV9 and TRBJ1-3): DSGVTQTPKHLITATGQRVTLRCSPRSGDLSVYWYQQSLDQGLQFLIQYYNGEERAKGNILERFSAQQFPDLHSELNLSSLELGDSALYFCASSVEGGNSGNTIYFGEGSWLTVV.

V is TRBV4-1 and J is TRBJ1-1; D remains unclear. Germline lookup yields CDR1 MGHRA and CDR2 YSYEKL. The length of the CDR3 is 15 residues. The germline V and J ends were trimmed by 1 base and 8 bases, with 17 bases remaining between them. The CDR3 here is CASSQGGGRGREAFF. CDR3 bases: TGCGCCAGCAGCCAAGGCGGAGGGCGAGGGCGAGAAGCTTTCTTT.

The rearrangement links TRBV30 to TRBJ1-5; 9 positions agree with TRBD1. The CDR3 loop spans 14 amino acids. The J segment lost 6 bases and the V segment lost 2 bases, leaving 5 bases of the junction unmatched. Germline CDR1 GTSNPN, CDR2 SVGIG (reference sequence). The CDR3 bases are TGTGCCTGGAGTCGGGACAGGGAGGGTCAGCCCCAGCATTTT. Its translation is CAWSRDREGQPQHF.

V and J are TRBV29-1 and TRBJ1-5, with no clear D. The CDR3 has 13 residues. The germline V gene has CDR1 SQVTM and CDR2 ANQGSEA. Trimming took off 4 bases at V and 1 base at J, with 8 bases between the two ends. Here the CDR3 DNA reads TGCAGCGTTGGATGGGAGAGCAATCAGCCCCAGCATTTT. Protein: CSVGWESNQPQHF.

The gene calls are TRBV29-1 and TRBJ2-1; a weak D match, TRBD1 (6 bases). Trimming cost V 2 bases and J 8 bases, with 10 bases left between them. CDR3 length equals 12 residues. Germline V gene sequence: CDR1 SQVTM, CDR2 ANQGSEA. The CDR3 reads CSVEQGLDEQFF. The CDR3 DNA sequence: TGCAGCGTTGAACAGGGGCTGGATGAGCAGTTCTTC.

The chain uses TRBV7-9 and TRBJ1-2, with D perhaps TRBD1 (5 bases). V was clipped by 4 bases and J by 5 bases, with 14 bases between them. This CDR3 comprises 14 residues. The germline gives CDR1 SEHNR, CDR2 FQNEAQ (reference sequence). In nucleotides, the CDR3 is TGTGCCAGCAGCTCCTCGACAGCCCCATATGGCTACACCTTC. It specifies CASSSSTAPYGYTF.

CDR3 bases: TGCAGCGTCCCGGCCGGGGTACTATATGGCTACACCTTC. Its protein product is CSVPAGVLYGYTF. V usage is TRBV29-1 and J usage is TRBJ1-2; D is undetermined. Per germline, CDR1 SQVTM and CDR2 ANQGSEA. The CDR3 sequence is 13 residues long. Trimming pared 6 bases from V and 5 bases from J, leaving 16 bases between.

V and J are TRBV4-3 and TRBJ2-1, with 7 bases fitting TRBD2. This CDR3 comprises 16 residues. The V gene's germline CDR1 is LGHNA and CDR2 YSLEER. V shed 1 base and J 1 base; nucleotides not matched to a gene: 4. Here the CDR3 DNA reads TGCGCCAGCAGCCAAGGTCTACTAGCGTCCTACAATGAGCAGTTCTTC. Residues: CASSQGLLASYNEQFF.

This clone appeared a single time. The chain carries TRBV6-1 and TRBJ2-2; the match to TRBD2 covers 7 bases. The CDR3 consists of 14 residues. Germline CDR1 and CDR2: MNHNS and SASEGT. Losses at the gene ends were 6 bases for V and 5 bases for J; bases not matched to a gene: 6. CDR3 nucleotides: TGTGCCAGCAGGCCCAGCGGGGTTACCGGGGAGCTGTTTTTT. Its protein is CASRPSGVTGELFF.

The rearrangement joins TRBV5-1 to TRBJ1-1; 7 bases fit TRBD1. This CDR3 spans 15 amino acids. Germline-derived CDR1 and CDR2 are SGHRS and YFSETQ. With 2 bases clipped from V and 1 base from J, the junction kept 5 bases outside the gene matches. The CDR3 DNA is TGCGCCAGCAGCTTAACAGGGGCCGGGAACACTGAAGCTTTCTTT. Its translation: CASSLTGAGNTEAFF.

This clone appeared a single time. The rearrangement joins TRBV7-2 to TRBJ2-1; no clear D gene. V was pared by 1 base and J by 3 bases, with 13 bases between. The CDR3 contains 16 residues. Germline loops: CDR1 SGHTA, CDR2 FQGNSA. The CDR3 DNA reads as TGTGCCAGCAGCTTAGGCTGGCCAGGCTACTACAATGAGCAGTTCTTC. Amino acid sequence: CASSLGWPGYYNEQFF.

The CDR3 here is CASRPNREIGYEQYF. Here the CDR3 DNA reads TGTGCCAGCAGACCTAACAGGGAGATAGGCTACGAGCAGTACTTC. V and J are TRBV6-5 and TRBJ2-7; possibly TRBD1 for D (6 bases). V was pared by 6 bases and J by 3 bases, with 18 bases between. Germline V CDR1 and CDR2: MNHEY, SVGAGI. The CDR3 runs 15 residues.

Remarks on this clone: An end of the junction differs from the germline gene, which may be a read error. In DNA, the CDR3 is TGTGCTAGCAGCCCAGACTGGAGCAATGAGCAGTTCTTC. Its protein is CASSPDWSNEQFF. The rearrangement uses TRBV7-7 and TRBJ2-1; no firm D call. Looked up from germline, CDR1 is SSHAT and CDR2 is FNYEAQ (reference sequence). This CDR3 is 13 amino acids long.

The chain is built from TRBV30 and TRBJ2-1, with D perhaps matching TRBD1 (5 bases). This CDR3 has 15 amino acids. Germline CDR1 GTSNPN, CDR2 SVGIG (reference sequence). V was trimmed by 0 bases and J by 10 bases, leaving 19 bases between them. The CDR3 nucleotides are TGTGCCTGGAGTGTCGAGACAGCTGAAGGTCGGGAGCAGTTCTTC. Translation gives CAWSVETAEGREQFF. The full variable domain, completed using reference TRBV30 and TRBJ2-1, is SQTIHQWPATLVQPVGSPLSLECTVEGTSNPNLYWYRQAAGRGLQLLFYSVGIGQISSEVPQNLSASRPQDRQFILSSKKLLLSDSGFYLCAWSVETAEGREQFFGPGTRLTVL.

The chain employs TRBV27 and TRBJ2-1; TRBD2 matches 9 bases. V lost 4 bases, J lost 1 base, and 2 bases stayed unmatched. Germline V gene lookup returns CDR1 MNHEY and CDR2 SMNVEV (reference sequence). The CDR3 sequence is 15 residues long. The CDR3 reads CASSSSGRSYNEQFF. The CDR3 DNA sequence: TGTGCCAGCAGTTCCAGCGGGAGGTCCTACAATGAGCAGTTCTTC.

The genes are TRBV12-5 and TRBJ1-3; perhaps TRBD1 as D (6 bases). Germline values: CDR1 LGHNT, CDR2 FRNRAP. CDR3 length equals 15 residues. Trimming removed 4 bases at V and 4 bases at J, with 14 bases between. The chain's CDR3 is CASGWGRGYGNTIYF. In DNA, the CDR3 is TGTGCTAGTGGTTGGGGTAGGGGGTACGGAAACACCATATATTTT.

The chain joins TRBV28 to TRBJ2-7; 9 nucleotides align to TRBD1. The CDR3 is made up of 13 amino acids. Germline lookup yields CDR1 MDHEN and CDR2 SYDVKM. After removal of 9 bases from V and 4 bases from J, the junction contained 7 bases not matched to a gene. The CDR3 sequence is CASGQGQGYEQYF. Written as DNA, the CDR3 is TGTGCCAGTGGGCAAGGACAGGGGTACGAGCAGTACTTC.

The V and J genes are TRBV5-1 and TRBJ2-5; 7 bases align to TRBD2. J gave up 1 base and V 0 bases, and 6 bases lay outside the gene matches. The CDR3 is made up of 16 amino acids. CDR1 and CDR2 from the germline V gene are SGHRS and YFSETQ. CDR3 amino acids: CASSLGGGRGQETQYF. In DNA form, the CDR3 reads TGCGCCAGCAGCTTGGGTGGCGGGAGAGGCCAAGAGACCCAGTACTTC.

This clone has just a few counts. An end of the junction differs from the germline gene, which may be a read error. The chain couples TRBV7-7 to TRBJ2-3, with D unresolved. CDR1 and CDR2 from the germline V gene are SSHAT and FNYEAQ (reference sequence). This CDR3 has 13 residues. The CDR3 nucleotides are TGTGCTAGCAGCTTATCCCTAATAGATACGCAGTATTTT. Protein sequence: CASSLSLIDTQYF.